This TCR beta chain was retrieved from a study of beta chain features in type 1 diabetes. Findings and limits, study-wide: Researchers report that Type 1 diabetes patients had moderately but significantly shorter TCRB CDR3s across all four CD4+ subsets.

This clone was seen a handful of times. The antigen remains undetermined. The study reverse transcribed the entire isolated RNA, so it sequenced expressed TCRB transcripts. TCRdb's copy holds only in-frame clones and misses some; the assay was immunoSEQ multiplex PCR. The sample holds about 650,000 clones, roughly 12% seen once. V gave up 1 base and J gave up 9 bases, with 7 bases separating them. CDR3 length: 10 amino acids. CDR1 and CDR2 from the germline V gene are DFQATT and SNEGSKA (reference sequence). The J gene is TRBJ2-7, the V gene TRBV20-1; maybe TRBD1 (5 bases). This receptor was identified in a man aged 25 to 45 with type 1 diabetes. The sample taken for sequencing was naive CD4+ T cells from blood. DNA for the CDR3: TGCAGTGCTAGAGCTGGGGCGCAGTACTTC. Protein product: CSARAGAQYF.